The present T cell receptor (beta chain) was sequenced within a study of Ad26.COV2.S vaccination and SARS-CoV-2 variants. Study in general: Of the COV1001 trial arms, the Ad26.COV2.S arm included the donor. Study-wide findings and caveats: For non-spike TCRs, breadth in vaccine recipients resembled that in placebo recipients. Measures of TCR breadth and depth may have fallen short of total T cell responses.

The method was immunoSEQ multiplex PCR; TCRdb's version includes in-frame clones alone and lacks a portion of them. The table has roughly 460,000 clones, approximately 90% seen once. CDR3 length equals 11 residues. The V gene's germline CDR1 is SGDLS and CDR2 YYNGEE. V was clipped by 4 bases and J by 7 bases, with 8 bases between them. Treatment meaning: roughly 18 received Ad26.COV2.S at low or high dose, single or two shots; about 5 received placebo; per-sample allocation not given. The samples date from day 63 after the first vaccine or placebo injection. Ad26.COV2.S expressed prefusion-stabilized spike from the original Wuhan strain. For this clone: Its antigen remains unknown.

The TCR sequence derives from a person between 18 and 60 years old who received the Ad26.COV2.S COVID-19 vaccine or a placebo. The gene calls are TRBV9 and TRBJ1-2, with D unclear. Sequenced material: peripheral blood, taken in a trial of Ad26.COV2.S vaccine versus placebo. The chain's CDR3 is CASSSSGGYTF. For the CDR3, the DNA is TGTGCCAGCAGCTCTAGCGGTGGCTACACCTTC.